This T cell receptor beta chain was recovered during a study of cytotoxic CD8 clonotypes in ibrutinib-treated CLL. Investigators sought sequencing depths of between 1 in 200,000 and 1 in 1 million T cells. This table comes from immunoSEQ multiplex PCR, and its TCRdb copy is limited to in-frame clones, with some not included. Among tens of thousands of clones listed, around 55% were seen once. This material consisted of PBMCs, taken after 24 months of ibrutinib treatment. The sequence was collected from a human donor with chronic lymphocytic leukemia.

CDR3 protein: CASSPGWGTEAFF. The CDR3 nucleotides read TGTGCCAGTAGTCCGGGGTGGGGCACTGAAGCTTTCTTT. This chain joins TRBV19 and TRBJ1-1; D gene ambiguous. Trimming removed 5 bases at V and 4 bases at J, with 11 bases between. The CDR3 has 13 amino acids. Germline CDR1 is LNHDA and CDR2 is SQIVND (reference sequence).